This T cell receptor beta chain is drawn from a study of blood T cell repertoires in COVID-19. Study overall: Samples taken during acute and convalescent COVID-19 were collected in the United States, Italy and Spain.

Here immunoSEQ multiplex PCR was the method, and the copy in TCRdb shows in-frame clones only, minus some. The sample has fewer than 250,000 clones, around 83% seen once. This clone was seen many times. Germline CDR1 SQVTM, CDR2 ANQGSEA. Germline trimming cut 5 bases from V and 3 bases from J; bases unmatched to any gene: 12. CDR3 length: 15 amino acids. Source material: peripheral blood. The chain links TRBV29-1 to TRBJ1-2, with TRBD1 matching over 7 bases. The origin of this receptor is a woman in her fifties or sixties with acute or convalescent COVID-19. The CDR3 region is CSVSARGRKDYGYTF. CDR3 nucleotides: TGCAGCGTTTCCGCTAGGGGGCGCAAGGACTATGGCTACACCTTC.